This T cell receptor beta chain originates from a study of T cell repertoires in cytomegalovirus infection. Study-level points and caveats: Carriage of CMV together with the relevant HLA was identifiable through cumulative public TCR beta family frequency. Dominant in the ex vivo response were TCR beta clonotypes restricted by HLA-C and specific for CMV.

TCRdb analysed the reads with MiXCR anew, one entry per CDR3 protein. The sample has approximately 490,000 distinct CDR3 sequences, 11% seen once. This CDR3 has 14 amino acids. Trimming left V 1 base short and J 0 bases short, with 9 bases between. Germline CDR1 is SQVTM and CDR2 is ANQGSEA. This clonotype was seen many times. Its antigen is unknown. The chain carries TRBV29-1 and TRBJ1-1, with D hard to call. Sequencing was done on a sample of PBMCs. This TCR derives from a human donor in good health (CMV status not recorded). Some clones in this sample may be carry-over from other donors' samples. The chain's CDR3 is CSVEGITMNTEAFF. CDR3 in DNA: TGCAGCGTTGAAGGTATAACCATGAACACTGAAGCTTTCTTT.